This T cell receptor (beta chain) originates from a study of blood T cell repertoires in COVID-19. Study-wide context: The origin of the acute and convalescent COVID-19 samples was the United States, Italy and Spain.

Per the germline V gene, CDR1 is SGHRS and CDR2 is YFSETQ. Trimming at V came to 2 bases and at J to 8 bases, leaving 9 bases not matched to a gene. The CDR3 contains 15 residues. Sequenced by immunoSEQ multiplex PCR; TCRdb stores in-frame clones only, minus some. Of under 150,000 clones listed, about 85% were seen once; the top ten hold approximately 2%. The receptor was derived from a man between 65 and 80 years old with acute or convalescent COVID-19. The V and J genes are TRBV5-1 and TRBJ2-1; 8 positions match TRBD2. Sequencing was performed on peripheral blood. CDR3 loop: CASSLGSGTGDEQFF. The CDR3, as DNA: TGCGCCAGCAGCTTAGGTAGCGGGACTGGGGATGAGCAGTTCTTC.